The 9 T cell receptor beta chains given below trace back to one sample, sequenced in a study of blood T cell repertoires in COVID-19. Some clones are missing from TCRdb's copy, which holds only in-frame ones; the method was immunoSEQ multiplex PCR. The sample records more than 140,000 clones, about 91% being singletons. Sequencing was done on a sample of peripheral blood. These receptors originate from a woman between 55 and 75 years old with acute or convalescent COVID-19.

The V and J genes are TRBV10-3 and TRBJ1-2; TRBD1 might be the D (6 bases). The length of the CDR3 is 17 residues. Germline loops: CDR1 ENHRY, CDR2 SYGVKD. V gave up 5 bases and J gave up 1 base, with 20 bases separating them. In nucleotides, the CDR3 is TGTGCCATCAGTAGGGGGATCGGGCAGACTTTTAACTATGGCTACACCTTC. This sequence encodes CAISRGIGQTFNYGYTF.

The V call is TRBV18, the J call TRBJ1-1; TRBD1 might be the D (6 bases). Germline V gene sequence: CDR1 KGHSH, CDR2 LQKENI. The V and J ends lost 3 bases and 1 base respectively, with 18 bases between them. CDR3 length equals 17 residues. The CDR3 DNA is TGTGCCAGCTCACCGTCCGGACAGCCTTTGTGGAACACTGAAGCTTTCTTT. Protein product: CASSPSGQPLWNTEAFF.

This clone appeared once. The rearrangement joins TRBV4-2 to TRBJ2-3, with TRBD2 matching over 8 bases. V trimming: 2 bases; J trimming: 0 bases; junction bases outside the gene matches: 4. Germline values: CDR1 LGHNA, CDR2 YNFKEQ. CDR3 length: 16 residues. The CDR3 is CASSQSGGPSTDTQYF. The CDR3 DNA reads as TGTGCCAGCAGCCAAAGCGGGGGCCCTAGCACAGATACGCAGTATTTT.

The V gene is TRBV6-5, the J gene TRBJ2-5, with TRBD1 matching 8 bases. V lost 8 bases and J lost 5; bases outside the gene matches: 4. Germline lookup yields CDR1 MNHEY and CDR2 SVGAGI. The CDR3 covers 12 residues. The CDR3 reads CASAGGLETQYF. CDR3 nucleotides: TGTGCCAGCGCAGGGGGCCTGGAGACCCAGTACTTC.

This clone showed up just a few times. The chain combines TRBV18 with TRBJ1-2, with 10 bases identical to TRBD1. Per the germline V gene, CDR1 is KGHSH and CDR2 is LQKENI. The CDR3 runs 15 residues. Losses at the gene ends were 3 bases for V and 3 bases for J; bases not matched to a gene: 4. CDR3 amino acids: CASSPGQGGDYGYTF. The CDR3 DNA reads TGTGCCAGCTCACCCGGACAGGGGGGGGACTATGGCTACACCTTC.

In the case of this clone: The junction differs from germline at one of its ends, possibly a read error. J is TRBJ2-1 and V is TRBV7-7; 8 bases map to TRBD2. CDR1 and CDR2 (germline): SSHAT, FNYEAQ (reference sequence). This CDR3 region has 13 residues. In DNA, the CDR3 is TGTGCTAGCAGCCCTGGGACTAGAAATGAGCAGTTCTTC. It yields the protein CASSPGTRNEQFF.

The chain has TRBV30 and TRBJ1-2; TRBD1 aligns across 9 bases. The V and J ends lost 8 bases and 5 bases, in that order; junction bases with no gene match: 9. Germline V gene data show CDR1 as GTSNPN and CDR2 as SVGIG (reference sequence). There are 13 residues in the CDR3. The CDR3 protein is CALTGGFQYGYTF. The CDR3 DNA sequence: TGTGCCCTAACAGGGGGCTTTCAGTATGGCTACACCTTC.

The chain couples TRBV24-1 to TRBJ1-5; 7 nucleotides agree with TRBD1. V lost 9 bases, J lost 0 bases, and 4 bases stayed unmatched. Germline lookup yields CDR1 KGHDR and CDR2 SFDVKD. There are 14 residues in the CDR3. CDR3 region: CATSGDSSNQPQHF. The CDR3 nucleotides read TGTGCCACCTCGGGGGACAGTAGCAATCAGCCCCAGCATTTT.

V and J are TRBV15 and TRBJ2-4; 12 bases fit TRBD2. Germline CDR1 reads LNHNV; CDR2 reads YYDKDF (reference sequence). V trimming: 8 bases; J trimming: 0 bases; junction bases outside the gene matches: 5. This CDR3 is built from 16 residues. CDR3 region: CATGLAGTLAKNIQYF. As DNA, the CDR3 is TGTGCCACCGGACTAGCGGGGACTTTAGCCAAAAACATTCAGTACTTC. The full variable domain, in which reference TRBV15 and TRBJ2-4 provide the parts outside the CDR3, is DAMVIQNPRYQVTQFGKPVTLSCSQTLNHNVMYWYQQKSSQAPKLLFHYYDKDFNNEADTPDNFQSRRPNTSFCFLDIRSPGLGDTAMYLCATGLAGTLAKNIQYFGAGTRLSVL.